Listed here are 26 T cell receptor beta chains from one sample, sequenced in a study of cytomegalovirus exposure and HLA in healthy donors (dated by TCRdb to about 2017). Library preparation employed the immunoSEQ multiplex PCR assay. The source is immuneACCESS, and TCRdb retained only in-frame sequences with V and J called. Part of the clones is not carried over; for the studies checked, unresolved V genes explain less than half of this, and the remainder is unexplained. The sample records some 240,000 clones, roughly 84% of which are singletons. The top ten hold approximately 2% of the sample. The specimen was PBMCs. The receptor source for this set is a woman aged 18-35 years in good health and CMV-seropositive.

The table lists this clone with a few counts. The CDR3 DNA reads TGTGCCTGGAGTGTACTCGGTCCGGAGGGACAGCCCCAGCATTTT. Amino acid sequence: CAWSVLGPEGQPQHF. The chain recombines TRBV30 with TRBJ1-5; D unclear. The V gene lost 0 bases and the J gene lost 7 bases, with 16 bases spanning the gap. Germline V CDR1 and CDR2: GTSNPN, SVGIG (reference sequence). The CDR3 runs to 15 residues.

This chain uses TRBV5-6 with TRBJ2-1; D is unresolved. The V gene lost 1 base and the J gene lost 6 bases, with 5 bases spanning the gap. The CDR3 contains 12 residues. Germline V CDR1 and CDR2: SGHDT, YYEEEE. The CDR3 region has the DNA TGTGCCAGCAGCTTGCCGGTCAATGAGCAGTTCTTC. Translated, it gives CASSLPVNEQFF.

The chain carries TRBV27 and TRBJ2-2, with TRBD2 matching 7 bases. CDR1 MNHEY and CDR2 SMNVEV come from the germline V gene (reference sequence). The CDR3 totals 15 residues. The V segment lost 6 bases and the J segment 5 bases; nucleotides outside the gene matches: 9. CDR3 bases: TGTGCCAGCAGCTCACTCCTAGCGGTTACCGGGGAGCTGTTTTTT. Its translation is CASSSLLAVTGELFF.

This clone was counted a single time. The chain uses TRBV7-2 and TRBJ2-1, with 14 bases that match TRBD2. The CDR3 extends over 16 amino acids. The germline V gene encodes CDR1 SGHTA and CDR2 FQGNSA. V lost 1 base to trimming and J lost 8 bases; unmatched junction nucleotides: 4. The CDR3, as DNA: TGTGCCAGCAGCTTAGATGGGACTAGCGGGAGCTATGAGCAGTTCTTC. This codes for CASSLDGTSGSYEQFF.

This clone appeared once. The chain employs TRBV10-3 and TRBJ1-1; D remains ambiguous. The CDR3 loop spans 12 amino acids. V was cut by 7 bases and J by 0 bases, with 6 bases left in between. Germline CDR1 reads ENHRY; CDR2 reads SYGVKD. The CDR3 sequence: CAIMGVNTEAFF. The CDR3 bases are TGTGCCATCATGGGCGTGAACACTGAAGCTTTCTTT.

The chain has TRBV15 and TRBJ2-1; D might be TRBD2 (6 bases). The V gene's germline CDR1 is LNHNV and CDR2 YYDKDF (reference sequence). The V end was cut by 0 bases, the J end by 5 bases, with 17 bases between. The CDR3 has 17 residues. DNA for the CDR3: TGTGCCACCAGCAGAGATCTGTGGCGGGATAGTGACAATGAGCAGTTCTTC. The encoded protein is CATSRDLWRDSDNEQFF.

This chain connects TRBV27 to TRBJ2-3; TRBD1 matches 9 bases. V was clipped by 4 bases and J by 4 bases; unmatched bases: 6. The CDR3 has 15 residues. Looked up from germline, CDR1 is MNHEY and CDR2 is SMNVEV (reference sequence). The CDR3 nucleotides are TGTGCCAGCAGTTCGACAGGGGGTGCATCAGATACGCAGTATTTT. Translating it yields CASSSTGGASDTQYF.

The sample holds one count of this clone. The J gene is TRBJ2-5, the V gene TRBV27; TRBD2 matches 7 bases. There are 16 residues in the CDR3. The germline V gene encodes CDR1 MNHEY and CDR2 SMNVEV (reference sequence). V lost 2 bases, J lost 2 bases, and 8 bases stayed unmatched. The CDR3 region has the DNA TGTGCCAGCAGTTTAAGCTTTCGGGGGGATCAAGAGACCCAGTACTTC. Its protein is CASSLSFRGDQETQYF.

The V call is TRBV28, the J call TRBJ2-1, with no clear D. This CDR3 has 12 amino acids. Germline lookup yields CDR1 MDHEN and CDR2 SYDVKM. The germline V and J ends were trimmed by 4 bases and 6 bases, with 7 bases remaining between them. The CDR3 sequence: CASSSRANEQFF. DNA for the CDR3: TGTGCCAGCAGTTCACGAGCCAATGAGCAGTTCTTC.

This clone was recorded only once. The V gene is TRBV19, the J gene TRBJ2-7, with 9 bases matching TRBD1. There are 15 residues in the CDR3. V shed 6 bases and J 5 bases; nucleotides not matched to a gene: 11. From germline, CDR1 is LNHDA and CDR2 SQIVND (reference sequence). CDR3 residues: CASRATGGAMDEQYF. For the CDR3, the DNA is TGTGCCAGTAGGGCGACAGGGGGTGCGATGGACGAGCAGTACTTC.

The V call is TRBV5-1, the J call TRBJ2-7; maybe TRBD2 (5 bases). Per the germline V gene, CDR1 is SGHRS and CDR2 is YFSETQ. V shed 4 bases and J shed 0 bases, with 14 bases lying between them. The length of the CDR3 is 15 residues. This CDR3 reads CASSPFRGSSYEQYF. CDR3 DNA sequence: TGCGCCAGCAGCCCGTTCCGGGGTAGCTCCTACGAGCAGTACTTC.

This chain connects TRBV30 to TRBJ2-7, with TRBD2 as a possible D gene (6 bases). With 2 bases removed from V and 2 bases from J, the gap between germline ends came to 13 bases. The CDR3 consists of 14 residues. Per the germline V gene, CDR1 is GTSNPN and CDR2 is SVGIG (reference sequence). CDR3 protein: CAWSLGGPPYEQYF. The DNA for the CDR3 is TGTGCCTGGAGTCTGGGGGGTCCACCCTACGAGCAGTACTTC. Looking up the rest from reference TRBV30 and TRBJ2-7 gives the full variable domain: SQTIHQWPATLVQPVGSPLSLECTVEGTSNPNLYWYRQAAGRGLQLLFYSVGIGQISSEVPQNLSASRPQDRQFILSSKKLLLSDSGFYLCAWSLGGPPYEQYFGPGTRLTVT.

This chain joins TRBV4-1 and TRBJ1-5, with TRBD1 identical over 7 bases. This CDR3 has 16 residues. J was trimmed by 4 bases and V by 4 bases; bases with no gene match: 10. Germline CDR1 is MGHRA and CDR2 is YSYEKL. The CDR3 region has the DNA TGCGCCAGCAGCCTTCGAATATCAGGGGGAAATCAGCCCCAGCATTTT. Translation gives CASSLRISGGNQPQHF.

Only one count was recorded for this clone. The CDR3 nucleotides read TGTGCCAGCAGCCCTTCACTCTCCTACGAGCAGTACTTC. It encodes CASSPSLSYEQYF. This chain connects TRBV7-2 to TRBJ2-7; D unresolved. Germline V CDR1 and CDR2: SGHTA, FQGNSA. The CDR3 contains 13 residues. V shed 5 bases and J shed 0 bases, with 8 bases lying between them.

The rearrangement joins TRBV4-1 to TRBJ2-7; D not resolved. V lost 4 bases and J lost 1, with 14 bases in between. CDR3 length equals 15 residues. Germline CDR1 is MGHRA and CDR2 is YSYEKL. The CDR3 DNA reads TGCGCCAGCAGCCCCCGAGGAACGGATTCCTACGAGCAGTACTTC. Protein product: CASSPRGTDSYEQYF.

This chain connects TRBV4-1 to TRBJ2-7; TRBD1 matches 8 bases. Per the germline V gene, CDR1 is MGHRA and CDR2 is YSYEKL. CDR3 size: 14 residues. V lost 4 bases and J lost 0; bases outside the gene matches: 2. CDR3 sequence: CASSPGGSSYEQYF. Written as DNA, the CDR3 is TGCGCCAGCAGCCCAGGGGGCAGCTCCTACGAGCAGTACTTC.

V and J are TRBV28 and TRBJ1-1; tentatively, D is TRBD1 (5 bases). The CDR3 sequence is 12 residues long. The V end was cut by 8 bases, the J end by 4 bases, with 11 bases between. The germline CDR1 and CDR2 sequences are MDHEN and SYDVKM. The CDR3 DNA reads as TGTGCCAGCTTAGCCGGGGGCACTGAAGCTTTCTTT. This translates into CASLAGGTEAFF.

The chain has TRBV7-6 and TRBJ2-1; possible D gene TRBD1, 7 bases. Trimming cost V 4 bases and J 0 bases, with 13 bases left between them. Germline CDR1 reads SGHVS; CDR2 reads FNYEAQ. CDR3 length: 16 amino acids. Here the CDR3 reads CASSSQGGFSYNEQFF. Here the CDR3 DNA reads TGTGCCAGCAGCTCCCAGGGGGGTTTCTCCTACAATGAGCAGTTCTTC.

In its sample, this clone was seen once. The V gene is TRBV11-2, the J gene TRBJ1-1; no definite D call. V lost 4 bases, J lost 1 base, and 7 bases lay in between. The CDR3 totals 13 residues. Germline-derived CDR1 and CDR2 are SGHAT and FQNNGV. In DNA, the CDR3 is TGTGCCAGCAGCTCACAGACGAACACTGAAGCTTTCTTT. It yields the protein CASSSQTNTEAFF.

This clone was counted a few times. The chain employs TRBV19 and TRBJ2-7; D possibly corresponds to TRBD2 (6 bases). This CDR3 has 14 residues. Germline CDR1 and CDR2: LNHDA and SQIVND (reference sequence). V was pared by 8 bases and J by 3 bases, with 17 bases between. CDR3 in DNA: TGTGCCAGTCAAACTGGGGTCGGGAGCTACGAGCAGTACTTC. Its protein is CASQTGVGSYEQYF.

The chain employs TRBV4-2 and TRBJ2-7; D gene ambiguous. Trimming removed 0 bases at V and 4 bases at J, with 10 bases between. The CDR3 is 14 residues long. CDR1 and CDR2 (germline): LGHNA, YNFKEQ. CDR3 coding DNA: TGTGCCAGCAGCCAAGATCTGAGCTGGTACGAGCAGTACTTC. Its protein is CASSQDLSWYEQYF.

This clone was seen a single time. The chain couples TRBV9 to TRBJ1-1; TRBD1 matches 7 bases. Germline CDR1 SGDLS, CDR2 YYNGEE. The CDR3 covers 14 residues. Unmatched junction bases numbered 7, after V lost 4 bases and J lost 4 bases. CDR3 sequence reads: CASSPDRSITEAFF. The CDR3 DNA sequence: TGTGCCAGCAGCCCGGACAGGAGTATCACTGAAGCTTTCTTT.

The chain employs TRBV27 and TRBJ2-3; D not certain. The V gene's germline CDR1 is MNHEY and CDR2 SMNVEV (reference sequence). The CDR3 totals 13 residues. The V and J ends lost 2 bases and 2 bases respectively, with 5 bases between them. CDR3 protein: CASSLVSTDTQYF. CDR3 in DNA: TGTGCCAGCAGTTTAGTCTCCACAGATACGCAGTATTTT.

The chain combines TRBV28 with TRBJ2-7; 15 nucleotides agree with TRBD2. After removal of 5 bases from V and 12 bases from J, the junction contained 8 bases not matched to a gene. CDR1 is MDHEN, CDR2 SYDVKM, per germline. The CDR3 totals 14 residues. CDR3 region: CASSVAGLAGGRYF. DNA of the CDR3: TGTGCCAGCAGTGTTGCTGGACTAGCGGGGGGGAGGTACTTC.

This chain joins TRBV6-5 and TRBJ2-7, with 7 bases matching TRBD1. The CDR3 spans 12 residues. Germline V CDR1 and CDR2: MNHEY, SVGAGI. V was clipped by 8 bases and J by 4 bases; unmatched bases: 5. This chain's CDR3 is CASQDRRYEQYF. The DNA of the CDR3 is TGTGCCAGCCAGGACAGGCGGTACGAGCAGTACTTC.

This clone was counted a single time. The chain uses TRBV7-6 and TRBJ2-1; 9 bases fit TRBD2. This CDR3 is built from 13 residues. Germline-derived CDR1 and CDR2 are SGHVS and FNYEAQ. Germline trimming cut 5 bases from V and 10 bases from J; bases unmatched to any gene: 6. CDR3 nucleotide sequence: TGTGCCAGCAGCGCACCGGGACTAGCCGAGCAGTTCTTC. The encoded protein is CASSAPGLAEQFF.